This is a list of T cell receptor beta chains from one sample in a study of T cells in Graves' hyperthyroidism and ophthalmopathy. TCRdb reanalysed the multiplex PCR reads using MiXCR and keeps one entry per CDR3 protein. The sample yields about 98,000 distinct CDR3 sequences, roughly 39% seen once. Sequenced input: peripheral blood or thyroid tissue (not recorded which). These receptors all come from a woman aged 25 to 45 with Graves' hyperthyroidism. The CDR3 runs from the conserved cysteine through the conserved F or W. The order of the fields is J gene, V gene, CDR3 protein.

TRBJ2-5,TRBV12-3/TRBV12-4,CASSYWGLAKETQYF
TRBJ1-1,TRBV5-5,CASSSTVDTEAFF
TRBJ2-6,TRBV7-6,CASSLAGANVLTF
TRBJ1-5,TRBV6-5,CASTTGGDQPQHF
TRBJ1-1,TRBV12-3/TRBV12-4,CASSPSRRVTEAFF
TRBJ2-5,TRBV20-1,CSARPGFTETQYF
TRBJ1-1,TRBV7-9,CASSSPGTGVDTEAFF
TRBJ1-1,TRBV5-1,CASSPWTSGNTEAFF
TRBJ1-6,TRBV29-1,CSAQDREGSPLHF
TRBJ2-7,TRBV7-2,CASSRRGPRSYEQYF
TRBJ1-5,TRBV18,CASSITGVQPQHF
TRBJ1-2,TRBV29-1,CSVVGRGDRLYGYTF
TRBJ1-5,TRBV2,CASSEWDRNQPQHF
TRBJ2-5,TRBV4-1,CASSQVGLAVGSETQYF
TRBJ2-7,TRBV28,CASSLLGGAYEQYF
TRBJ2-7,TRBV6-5,CASKRGLYEQYF
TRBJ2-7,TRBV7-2,CASSPRDTDSYEQYF
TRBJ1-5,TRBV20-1,CTALRYNQPQHF
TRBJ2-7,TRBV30,CAWRGDRGAFEQYF
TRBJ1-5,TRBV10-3,CAISESIPRQPQHF
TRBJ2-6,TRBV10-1,CASSERGRDRGARPGANVLTF
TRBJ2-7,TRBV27,CASSGKKRTSGHSSYEQYF
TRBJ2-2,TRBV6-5,CASSYRGTGELFF
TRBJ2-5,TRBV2,CASSLGGLAETQYF
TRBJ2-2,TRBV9,CASSAGHYTGELFF
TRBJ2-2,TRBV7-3,CASSSSSGRAGELFF
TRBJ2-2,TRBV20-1,CSASGGYYTGELFF
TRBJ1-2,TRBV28,CASSAPSLRGGYTF
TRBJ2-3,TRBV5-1,CASSFEGLADTSTDTQYF
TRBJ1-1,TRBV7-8,CASSWDQRGEAFF
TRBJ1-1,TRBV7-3,CASSSLSRDTEAFF
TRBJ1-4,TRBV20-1,CSARKGQLAEKLFF
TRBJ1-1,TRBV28,CASSLRQGKNTEAFF
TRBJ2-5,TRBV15,CATRDTQETQYF
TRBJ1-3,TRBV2,CASSEGGALSGNTIYF
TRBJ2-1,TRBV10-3,CAISEIWAGGNEQFF
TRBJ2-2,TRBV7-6,CAGSSTVAGTGELFF
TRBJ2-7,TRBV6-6,CASKKWGGTRDEQYF
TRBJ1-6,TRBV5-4,CASSLYPTSPLHF
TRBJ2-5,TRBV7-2,CASSNWTSGGGWETQYF
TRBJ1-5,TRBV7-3,CASSLGLGQPQHF
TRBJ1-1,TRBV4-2,CASSLLGGVMNTEAFF
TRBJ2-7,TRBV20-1,CSARRGLLSGSSYEQYF
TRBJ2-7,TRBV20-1,CSARGGGTPYEQYF
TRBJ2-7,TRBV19,CASMDASYEQYF
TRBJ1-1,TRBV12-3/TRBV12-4,CAGRGTGGWDTEAFF
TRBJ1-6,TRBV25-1,CASSENRHLHF
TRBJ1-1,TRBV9,CASSYPTYKANTEAFF
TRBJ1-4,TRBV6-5,CASSYRTVNEKLFF
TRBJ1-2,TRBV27,CASKATVNYGYTF
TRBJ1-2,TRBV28,CATPSGTGFGYTF
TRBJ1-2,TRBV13,CASSLGMGDYGYTF
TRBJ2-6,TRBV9,CASSVAAGSGANVLTF